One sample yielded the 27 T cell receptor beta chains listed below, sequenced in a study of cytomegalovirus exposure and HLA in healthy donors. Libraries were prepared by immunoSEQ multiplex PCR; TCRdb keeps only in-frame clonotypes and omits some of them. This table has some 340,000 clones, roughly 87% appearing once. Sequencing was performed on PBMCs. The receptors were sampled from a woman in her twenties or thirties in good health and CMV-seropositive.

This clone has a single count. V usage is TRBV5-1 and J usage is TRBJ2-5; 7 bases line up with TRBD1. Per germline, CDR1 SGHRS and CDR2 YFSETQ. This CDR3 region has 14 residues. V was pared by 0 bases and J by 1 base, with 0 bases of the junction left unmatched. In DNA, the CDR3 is TGCGCCAGCAGCTTGGGGGACAGCCAAGAGACCCAGTACTTC. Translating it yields CASSLGDSQETQYF.

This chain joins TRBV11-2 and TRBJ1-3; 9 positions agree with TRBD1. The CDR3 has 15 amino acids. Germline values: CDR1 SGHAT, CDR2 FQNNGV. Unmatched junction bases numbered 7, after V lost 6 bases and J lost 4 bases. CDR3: CASRSQGALGNTIYF. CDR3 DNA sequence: TGTGCCAGCAGGTCACAGGGGGCGTTAGGAAACACCATATATTTT.

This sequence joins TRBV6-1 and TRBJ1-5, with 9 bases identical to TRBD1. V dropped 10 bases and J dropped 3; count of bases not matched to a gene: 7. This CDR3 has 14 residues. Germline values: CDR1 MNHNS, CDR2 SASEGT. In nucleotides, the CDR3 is TGTGCCACCTTAAGGGACAGGGTCAATCAGCCCCAGCATTTT. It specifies CATLRDRVNQPQHF.

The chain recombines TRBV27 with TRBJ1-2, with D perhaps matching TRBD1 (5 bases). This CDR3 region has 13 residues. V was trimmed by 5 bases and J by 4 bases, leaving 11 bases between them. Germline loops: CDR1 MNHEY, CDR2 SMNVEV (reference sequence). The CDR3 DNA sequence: TGTGCCAGCAGTAGCCAGGGTTCCTATGGCTACACCTTC. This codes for CASSSQGSYGYTF.

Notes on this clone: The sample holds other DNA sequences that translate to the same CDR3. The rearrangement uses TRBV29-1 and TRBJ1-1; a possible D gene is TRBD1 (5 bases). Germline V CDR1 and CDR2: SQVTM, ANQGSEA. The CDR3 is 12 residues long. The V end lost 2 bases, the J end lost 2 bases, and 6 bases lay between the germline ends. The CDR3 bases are TGCAGCGTTGAAACAGGAAACACTGAAGCTTTCTTT. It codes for CSVETGNTEAFF.

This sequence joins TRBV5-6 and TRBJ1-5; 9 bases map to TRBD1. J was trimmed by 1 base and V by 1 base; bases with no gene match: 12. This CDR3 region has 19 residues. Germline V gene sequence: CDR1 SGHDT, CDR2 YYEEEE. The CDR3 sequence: CASSLSLPDRGGSNQPQHF. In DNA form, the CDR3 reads TGTGCCAGCAGCTTGTCCCTACCGGACAGGGGCGGGAGCAATCAGCCCCAGCATTTT.

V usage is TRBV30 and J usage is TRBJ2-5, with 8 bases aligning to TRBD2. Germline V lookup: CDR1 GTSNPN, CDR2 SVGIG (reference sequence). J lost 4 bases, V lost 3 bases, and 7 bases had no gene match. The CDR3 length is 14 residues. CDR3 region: CAWRSREGRETQYF. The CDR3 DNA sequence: TGTGCCTGGAGATCTCGGGAGGGCCGAGAGACCCAGTACTTC.

CDR3 sequence reads: CASSTMTGGTEAFF. The CDR3 region has the DNA TGCGCCAGCAGCACGATGACAGGGGGCACTGAAGCTTTCTTT. V is TRBV5-1 and J is TRBJ1-1, with TRBD1 identical over 9 bases. The CDR3 is 14 residues long. From germline, CDR1 is SGHRS and CDR2 YFSETQ. V lost 4 bases, J lost 4 bases, and 5 bases stayed unmatched. Full variable domain (missing parts from reference TRBV5-1 and TRBJ1-1): KAGVTQTPRYLIKTRGQQVTLSCSPISGHRSVSWYQQTPGQGLQFLFEYFSETQRNKGNFPGRFSGRQFSNSRSEMNVSTLELGDSALYLCASSTMTGGTEAFFGQGTRLTVV.

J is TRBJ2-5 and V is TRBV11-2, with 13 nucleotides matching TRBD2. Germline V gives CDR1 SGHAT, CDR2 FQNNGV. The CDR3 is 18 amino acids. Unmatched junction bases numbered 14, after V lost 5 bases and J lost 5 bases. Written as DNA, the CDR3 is TGTGCCAGCAGCCTTTTAGGACTAGCGGGAGTAATCTACGAGACCCAGTACTTC. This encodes CASSLLGLAGVIYETQYF.

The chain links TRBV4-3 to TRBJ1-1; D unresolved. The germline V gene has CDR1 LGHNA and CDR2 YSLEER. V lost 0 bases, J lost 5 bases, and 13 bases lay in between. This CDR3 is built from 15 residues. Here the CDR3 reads CASSQDAGMGTEAFF. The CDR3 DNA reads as TGCGCCAGCAGCCAAGATGCGGGGATGGGGACTGAAGCTTTCTTT.

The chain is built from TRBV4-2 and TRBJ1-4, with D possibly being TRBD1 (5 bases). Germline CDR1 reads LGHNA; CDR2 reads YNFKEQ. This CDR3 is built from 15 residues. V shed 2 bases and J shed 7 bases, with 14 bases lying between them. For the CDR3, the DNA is TGTGCCAGCAGCCAATTGTGGGGACTCAGTGAAAAACTGTTTTTT. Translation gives CASSQLWGLSEKLFF.

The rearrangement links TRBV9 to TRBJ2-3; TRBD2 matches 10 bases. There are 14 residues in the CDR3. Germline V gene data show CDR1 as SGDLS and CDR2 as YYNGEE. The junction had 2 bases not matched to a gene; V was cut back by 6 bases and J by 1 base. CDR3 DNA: TGTGCCAGCAACCTAGCGGGAGGCACAGATACGCAGTATTTT. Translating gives CASNLAGGTDTQYF.

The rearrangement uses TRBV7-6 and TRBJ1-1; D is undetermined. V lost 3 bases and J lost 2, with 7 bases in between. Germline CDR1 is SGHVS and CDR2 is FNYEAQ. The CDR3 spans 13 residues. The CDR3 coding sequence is TGTGCCAGCAGCTTCCCAGCCAACACTGAAGCTTTCTTT. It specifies CASSFPANTEAFF.

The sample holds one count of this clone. CDR3 nucleotide sequence: TGTGCCAGCAGCTTTAAACAGGGGGTCGGCGGGGAGCTGTTTTTT. Translated, it gives CASSFKQGVGGELFF. The chain links TRBV7-9 to TRBJ2-2, with 8 bases identical to TRBD1. Germline V CDR1 and CDR2: SEHNR, FQNEAQ (reference sequence). This CDR3 spans 15 amino acids. Trimming at V came to 3 bases and at J to 7 bases, leaving 7 bases not matched to a gene.

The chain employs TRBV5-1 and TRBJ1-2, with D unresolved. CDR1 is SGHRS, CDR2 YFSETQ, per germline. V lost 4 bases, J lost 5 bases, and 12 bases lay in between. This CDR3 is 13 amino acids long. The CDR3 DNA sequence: TGCGCCAGCAGCCCGGACGGGTTGTATGGCTACACCTTC. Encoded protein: CASSPDGLYGYTF.

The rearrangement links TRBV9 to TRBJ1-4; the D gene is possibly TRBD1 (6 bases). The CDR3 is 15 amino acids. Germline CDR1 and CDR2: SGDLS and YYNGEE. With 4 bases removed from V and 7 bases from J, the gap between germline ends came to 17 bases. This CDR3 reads CASSYMGTNTEKLFF. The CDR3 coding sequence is TGTGCCAGCAGCTATATGGGGACAAATACTGAAAAACTGTTTTTT.

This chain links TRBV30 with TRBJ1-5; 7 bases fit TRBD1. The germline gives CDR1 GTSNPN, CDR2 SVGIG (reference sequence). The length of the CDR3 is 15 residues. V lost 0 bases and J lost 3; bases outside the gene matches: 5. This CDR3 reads CAWSVKTGTNQPQHF. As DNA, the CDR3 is TGTGCCTGGAGTGTTAAGACAGGGACCAATCAGCCCCAGCATTTT.

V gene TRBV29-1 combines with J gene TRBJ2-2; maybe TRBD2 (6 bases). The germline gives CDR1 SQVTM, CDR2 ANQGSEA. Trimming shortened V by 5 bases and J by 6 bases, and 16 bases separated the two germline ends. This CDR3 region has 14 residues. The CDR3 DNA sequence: TGCAGCGTTAATGTGGGGAGGATTGCCGGGGAGCTGTTTTTT. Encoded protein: CSVNVGRIAGELFF.

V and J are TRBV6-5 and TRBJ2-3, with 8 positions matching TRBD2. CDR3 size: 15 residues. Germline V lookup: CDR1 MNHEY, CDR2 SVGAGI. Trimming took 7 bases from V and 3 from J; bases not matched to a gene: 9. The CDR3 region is CASKDPGLETDTQYF. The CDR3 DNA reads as TGTGCCAGCAAGGACCCGGGACTAGAAACAGATACGCAGTATTTT.

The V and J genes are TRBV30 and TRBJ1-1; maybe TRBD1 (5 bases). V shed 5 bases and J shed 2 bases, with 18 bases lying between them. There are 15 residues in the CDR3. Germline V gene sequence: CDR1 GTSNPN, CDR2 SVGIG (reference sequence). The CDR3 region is CAWAEWDGANTEAFF. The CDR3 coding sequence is TGTGCCTGGGCCGAATGGGATGGGGCTAACACTGAAGCTTTCTTT.

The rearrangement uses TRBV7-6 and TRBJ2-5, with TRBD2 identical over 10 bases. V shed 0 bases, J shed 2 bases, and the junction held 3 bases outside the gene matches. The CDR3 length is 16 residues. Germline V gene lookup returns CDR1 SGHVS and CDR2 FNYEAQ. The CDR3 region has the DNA TGTGCCAGCAGCTTAGCAGCGGGGGGGGTACAAGAGACCCAGTACTTC. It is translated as CASSLAAGGVQETQYF.

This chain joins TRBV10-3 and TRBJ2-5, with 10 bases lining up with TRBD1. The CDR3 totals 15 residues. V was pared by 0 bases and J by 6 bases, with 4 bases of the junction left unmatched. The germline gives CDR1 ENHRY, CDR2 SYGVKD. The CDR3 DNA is TGTGCCATCAGTGAGTCGGGGGACAGGGGTCAGACCCAGTACTTC. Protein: CAISESGDRGQTQYF.

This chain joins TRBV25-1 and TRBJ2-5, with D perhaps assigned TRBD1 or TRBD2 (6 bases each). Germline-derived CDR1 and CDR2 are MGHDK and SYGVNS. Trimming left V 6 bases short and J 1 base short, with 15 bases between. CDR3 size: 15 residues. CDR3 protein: CASRKEGGGQETQYF. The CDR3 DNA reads TGTGCCAGCAGGAAAGAAGGAGGGGGCCAAGAGACCCAGTACTTC.

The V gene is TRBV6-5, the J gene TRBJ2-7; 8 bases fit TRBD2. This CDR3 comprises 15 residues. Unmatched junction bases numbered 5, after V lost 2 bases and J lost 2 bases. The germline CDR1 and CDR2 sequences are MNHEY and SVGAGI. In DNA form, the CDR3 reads TGTGCCAGCAGTTACAGGCTCGGGGGGGCCTACGAGCAGTACTTC. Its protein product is CASSYRLGGAYEQYF.

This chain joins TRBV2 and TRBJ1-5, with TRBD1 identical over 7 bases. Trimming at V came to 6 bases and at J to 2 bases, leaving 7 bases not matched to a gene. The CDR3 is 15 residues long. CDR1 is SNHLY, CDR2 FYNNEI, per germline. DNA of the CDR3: TGTGCCAGCAGGGGACAAACAGGGGGCAATCAGCCCCAGCATTTT. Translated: CASRGQTGGNQPQHF.

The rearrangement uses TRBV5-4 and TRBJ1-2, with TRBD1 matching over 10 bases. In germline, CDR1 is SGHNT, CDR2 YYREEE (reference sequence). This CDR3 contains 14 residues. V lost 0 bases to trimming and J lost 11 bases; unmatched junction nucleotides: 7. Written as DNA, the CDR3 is TGTGCCAGCAGCTTGGTGGGACAGGGGTCTCGATACACCTTC. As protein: CASSLVGQGSRYTF.

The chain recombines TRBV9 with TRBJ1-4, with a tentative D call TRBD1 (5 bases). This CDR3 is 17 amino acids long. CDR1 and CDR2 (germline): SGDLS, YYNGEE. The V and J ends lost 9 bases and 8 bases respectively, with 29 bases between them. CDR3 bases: TGTGCCATCACCTTCCTAGCCCGGGGCGCGATACGGGAAAAACTGTTTTTT. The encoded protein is CAITFLARGAIREKLFF.